These 27 T cell receptor beta chains came from one sample sequenced in a study of glioma-infiltrating T cells after dendritic cell vaccination (TCRdb year 2016). The library was built by means of the immunoSEQ multiplex PCR assay. TCRdb limited this immuneACCESS table to in-frame rearrangements with V and J called. A share of clones is missing; checked studies link under half to unresolved V genes, and the rest is unexplained. The sample yields some 100,000 clones; about 83% were counted once. The top ten clonotypes cover around 2.9% of the sample. The sequenced sample was blood, obtained before dendritic cell vaccination. These receptors originate from a human donor with glioblastoma.

The chain combines TRBV4-1 with TRBJ2-7, with D perhaps matching TRBD1 (5 bases). With 4 bases removed from V and 1 base from J, the gap between germline ends came to 11 bases. Germline V lookup: CDR1 MGHRA, CDR2 YSYEKL. The length of the CDR3 is 14 residues. CDR3 sequence reads: CASSPSRGSYEQYF. The CDR3 DNA follows: TGCGCCAGCAGCCCTTCTAGGGGATCCTACGAGCAGTACTTC.

The chain is built from TRBV21-1 and TRBJ2-3; the table gives TRBD2 as D, unverified against the DNA. TRBV21-1 corresponds to a pseudogene. The CDR3 totals 18 residues. The CDR3 here is CASRWGRLAGGLTDTQYF. The CDR3 DNA reads TGTGCCAGCCGCTGGGGTAGACTAGCGGGAGGGCTGACAGATACGCAGTATTTT.

Only one count was recorded for this clone. This sequence joins TRBV7-2 and TRBJ1-1, with D hard to call. The V end was cut by 0 bases, the J end by 2 bases, with 7 bases between. Germline V gene data show CDR1 as SGHTA and CDR2 as FQGNSA. The CDR3 length is 14 residues. The CDR3 bases are TGTGCCAGCAGCTTAGCTCCAGGAAACACTGAAGCTTTCTTT. Amino acid sequence: CASSLAPGNTEAFF.

The chain uses TRBV30 and TRBJ2-1; D is unresolved. Between the trimmed V and J ends, which lost 4 bases and 5 bases, there was a span of 12 bases. CDR3 length equals 13 residues. Germline V gene lookup returns CDR1 GTSNPN and CDR2 SVGIG (reference sequence). CDR3 nucleotide sequence: TGTGCCTGGATCGGAATAGCTGACAATGAGCAGTTCTTC. It codes for CAWIGIADNEQFF.

The chain has TRBV19 and TRBJ1-1; the D gene is possibly TRBD1 (5 bases). The CDR3 spans 13 residues. The V gene lost 6 bases and the J gene lost 7 bases, with 15 bases spanning the gap. Germline CDR1 LNHDA, CDR2 SQIVND (reference sequence). The CDR3 spells CASSVGLIGEAFF. The CDR3 nucleotides are TGTGCCAGTAGCGTGGGGCTCATCGGTGAAGCTTTCTTT.

The chain combines TRBV7-3 with TRBJ2-5, with 9 bases fitting TRBD1. With V trimmed by 4 bases and J by 5 bases, 2 bases remained unmatched. Per the germline V gene, CDR1 is SGHTA and CDR2 is FQGTGA. The CDR3 sequence is 13 residues long. This CDR3 is CASSSGQGETQYF. CDR3 DNA: TGTGCCAGCAGCTCGGGACAGGGTGAGACCCAGTACTTC.

This chain uses TRBV10-1 with TRBJ2-2; possible D gene TRBD1, 5 bases. Trimming removed 6 bases from V and 0 bases from J, with 11 bases in between. CDR1 is WNHNN and CDR2 is SYGVQD in the germline V gene (reference sequence). The CDR3 sequence is 15 residues long. The CDR3 DNA sequence: TGCGCCAGCAGCTCAGGGCTCGCGAACACCGGGGAGCTGTTTTTT. Protein sequence: CASSSGLANTGELFF.

The V and J genes are TRBV19 and TRBJ2-7, with TRBD1 identical over 10 bases. CDR1 LNHDA and CDR2 SQIVND come from the germline V gene (reference sequence). This CDR3 is built from 16 residues. The V segment lost 5 bases and the J segment 3 bases; nucleotides outside the gene matches: 10. CDR3 loop: CASSFISGQGGYEQYF. CDR3 nucleotide sequence: TGTGCCAGTAGTTTTATCTCCGGACAGGGGGGCTACGAGCAGTACTTC.

This chain connects TRBV14 to TRBJ2-7, with 9 bases that match TRBD1. V lost 2 bases to trimming and J lost 5 bases; unmatched junction nucleotides: 7. Germline CDR1 reads SGHDN; CDR2 reads FVKESK. CDR3 size: 15 residues. CDR3 residues: CASSQRDRVVHEQYF. As DNA, the CDR3 is TGTGCCAGCAGCCAACGGGACAGGGTTGTCCACGAGCAGTACTTC.

The chain recombines TRBV7-9 with TRBJ2-1, with D tentatively TRBD2 (6 bases). The CDR3 is made up of 14 amino acids. Germline CDR1 is SEHNR and CDR2 is FQNEAQ (reference sequence). The V end lost 4 bases, the J end lost 7 bases, and 14 bases lay between the germline ends. The CDR3 loop reads CASSWGLEQNEQFF. CDR3 in DNA: TGTGCCAGCAGCTGGGGACTGGAGCAAAATGAGCAGTTCTTC.

This sequence joins TRBV30 and TRBJ2-7; a weak D match, TRBD2 (5 bases). The CDR3 has 15 amino acids. Trimming pared 0 bases from V and 2 bases from J, leaving 14 bases between. CDR1 and CDR2 (germline): GTSNPN, SVGIG (reference sequence). In nucleotides, the CDR3 is TGTGCCTGGAGTGTAGGATTACCCGGGACCTACGAGCAGTACTTC. Translation: CAWSVGLPGTYEQYF.

This clone was observed a few times. This chain connects TRBV10-3 to TRBJ2-7; 8 nucleotides agree with TRBD1. CDR1 and CDR2 (germline): ENHRY, SYGVKD. The J segment lost 5 bases and the V segment lost 8 bases, leaving 14 bases of the junction unmatched. This CDR3 has 15 amino acids. The CDR3: CAISIAAGGEDEQYF. The CDR3 DNA is TGTGCCATCTCAATTGCGGCAGGGGGCGAGGACGAGCAGTACTTC.

The chain carries TRBV14 and TRBJ2-7; D possibly corresponds to TRBD2 (6 bases). CDR1 and CDR2 (germline): SGHDN, FVKESK. Trimming removed 1 base from V and 3 bases from J, with 10 bases in between. There are 14 residues in the CDR3. The CDR3 spells CASSQGLAIYEQYF. The CDR3 DNA reads TGTGCCAGCAGCCAAGGGCTAGCGATCTACGAGCAGTACTTC.

The rearrangement uses TRBV2 and TRBJ1-4; unclear D gene. Germline-derived CDR1 and CDR2 are SNHLY and FYNNEI. This CDR3 has 13 residues. Trimming shortened V by 6 bases and J by 5 bases, and 10 bases separated the two germline ends. The CDR3 DNA reads TGTGCCAGCAGGCCGGAGGTAAATGAAAAACTGTTTTTT. Protein product: CASRPEVNEKLFF.

The CDR3 nucleotides read TGTGCCACCAGCAGAGACTACCACAATGAGCAGTTCTTC. Translation gives CATSRDYHNEQFF. The V and J genes are TRBV15 and TRBJ2-1; D gene uncertain. Trimming shortened V by 0 bases and J by 5 bases, and 5 bases separated the two germline ends. The CDR3 length is 13 residues. Germline values: CDR1 LNHNV, CDR2 YYDKDF (reference sequence).

The rearrangement joins TRBV10-2 to TRBJ1-6; 10 nucleotides align to TRBD1. The CDR3 runs 15 residues. Germline assignment: CDR1 WSHSY and CDR2 SAAADI. Trimming removed 2 bases from V and 10 bases from J; junction bases left unmatched: 5. The CDR3: CASSERQGAGSPLHF. As DNA, the CDR3 is TGCGCCAGCAGTGAGCGACAGGGGGCTGGATCACCCCTCCACTTT.

The CDR3 region is CASSLGTLTYNEQFF. As DNA, the CDR3 is TGTGCCAGCAGCTTAGGGACTCTAACCTACAATGAGCAGTTCTTC. The rearrangement uses TRBV11-2 and TRBJ2-1; D is possibly TRBD2 (5 bases). Per germline, CDR1 SGHAT and CDR2 FQNNGV. Deletions cut 1 base from V and 2 bases from J, with 9 bases between. This CDR3 spans 15 amino acids. The variable domain in full, completed from reference TRBV11-2 and TRBJ2-1, reads EAGVAQSPRYKIIEKRQSVAFWCNPISGHATLYWYQQILGQGPKLLIQFQNNGVVDDSQLPKDRFSAERLKGVDSTLKIQPAKLEDSAVYLCASSLGTLTYNEQFFGPGTRLTVL.

This clone has a single count. The J gene is TRBJ2-5, the V gene TRBV27, with D perhaps matching TRBD2 (5 bases). The CDR3 runs 14 residues. V lost 5 bases, J lost 2 bases, and 12 bases lay in between. Germline V gene lookup returns CDR1 MNHEY and CDR2 SMNVEV (reference sequence). DNA of the CDR3: TGTGCCAGCAGTACCGGGAACCATCAAGAGACCCAGTACTTC. The encoded protein is CASSTGNHQETQYF.

This clone occurred a few times. V and J are TRBV15 and TRBJ1-2; no reliable D call. Germline V CDR1 and CDR2: LNHNV, YYDKDF (reference sequence). CDR3 length: 15 amino acids. The V and J ends lost 3 bases and 11 bases respectively, with 22 bases between them. Here the CDR3 reads CATSREVAVQSSYTF. The DNA for the CDR3 is TGTGCCACCAGCAGGGAGGTAGCCGTGCAATCATCATACACCTTC.

The chain combines TRBV5-1 with TRBJ1-5; 10 bases fit TRBD1. V was pared by 3 bases and J by 4 bases, with 4 bases of the junction left unmatched. The CDR3 runs 15 residues. Germline values: CDR1 SGHRS, CDR2 YFSETQ. CDR3 in DNA: TGCGCCAGCAGCTGGGGGACAGGGGTAAATCAGCCCCAGCATTTT. It specifies CASSWGTGVNQPQHF.

This clone was observed a handful of times. The CDR3 is CASSLGTSGITGELFF. The CDR3 nucleotides read TGTGCCAGCAGCTTGGGAACTAGCGGAATCACCGGGGAGCTGTTTTTT. This rearrangement joins TRBV5-6 to TRBJ2-2, with TRBD2 identical over 8 bases. Germline-derived CDR1 and CDR2 are SGHDT and YYEEEE. The V gene end was trimmed by 0 bases and the J gene end by 4 bases; junction bases not matched to a gene: 5. The CDR3 consists of 16 residues. Drawing the rest from reference TRBV5-6 and TRBJ2-2, the complete variable domain is DAGVTQSPTHLIKTRGQQVTLRCSPKSGHDTVSWYQQALGQGPQFIFQYYEEEERQRGNFPDRFSGHQFPNYSSELNVNALLLGDSALYLCASSLGTSGITGELFFGEGSRLTVL.

This sequence joins TRBV5-6 and TRBJ1-5; tentatively, D is TRBD1 (6 bases). With 4 bases removed from V and 6 bases from J, the gap between germline ends came to 14 bases. CDR3 length equals 14 residues. CDR1 SGHDT and CDR2 YYEEEE come from the germline V gene. CDR3 coding DNA: TGTGCCAGCAGCCCCCGCGGCAGGGGTCAGCCCCAGCATTTT. This translates into CASSPRGRGQPQHF.

The chain links TRBV6-5 to TRBJ1-1, with 7 bases matching TRBD1. Germline V gene lookup returns CDR1 MNHEY and CDR2 SVGAGI. This CDR3 has 14 amino acids. Trimming cost V 5 bases and J 2 bases; bases outside gene matches: 5. CDR3 DNA: TGTGCCAGCAGTGCTGGGACAGCCAACACTGAAGCTTTCTTT. Translating it yields CASSAGTANTEAFF.

In regard to this clone: Compared with germline, one end of the junction differs, possibly owing to a read error. The chain has TRBV7-7 and TRBJ2-7; the match to TRBD2 covers 8 bases. The CDR3 covers 15 residues. The germline CDR1 and CDR2 sequences are SSHAT and FNYEAQ (reference sequence). The CDR3: CASSFGGEGLYEQYF. For the CDR3, the DNA is TGTGCTAGCAGCTTCGGGGGGGAGGGACTGTACGAGCAGTACTTC.

The chain has TRBV6-1 and TRBJ1-2, with TRBD1 identical over 10 bases. CDR1 and CDR2 (germline): MNHNS, SASEGT. J lost 4 bases, V lost 2 bases, and 7 bases had no gene match. This CDR3 is built from 16 residues. The CDR3, as DNA: TGTGCCAGCAGTGAACGGGGGACAGGGGTTATCTATGGCTACACCTTC. Its translation is CASSERGTGVIYGYTF.

This clone appeared once. The chain uses TRBV6-1 and TRBJ1-2, with D perhaps matching TRBD1 (5 bases). Germline CDR1 MNHNS, CDR2 SASEGT. Trimming pared 6 bases from V and 4 bases from J, leaving 15 bases between. The CDR3 is 14 amino acids. CDR3 coding DNA: TGTGCCAGCAGCCCTGACAGTTACCTCTATGGCTACACCTTC. It is translated as CASSPDSYLYGYTF.

This clone appeared a single time. This chain connects TRBV29-1 to TRBJ1-3; D is possibly TRBD1 (5 bases). Germline V lookup: CDR1 SQVTM, CDR2 ANQGSEA. Trimming stripped 6 bases from V and 0 bases from J, with 15 bases between. CDR3 length: 15 amino acids. The CDR3 loop is CSVESRGRSGNTIYF. The CDR3 DNA is TGCAGCGTGGAATCAAGGGGCCGCTCTGGAAACACCATATATTTT. Combining the CDR3 with reference TRBV29-1 and TRBJ1-3 gives the whole variable domain SAVISQKPSRDICQRGTSLTIQCQVDSQVTMMFWYRQQPGQSLTLIATANQGSEATYESGFVIDKFPISRPNLTFSTLTVSNMSPEDSSIYLCSVESRGRSGNTIYFGEGSWLTVV.